This T cell receptor (beta chain) comes out of a study of CD8 T cells in Susac syndrome. Study at large: Treatment at blood withdrawal was none, corticosteroids, or intravenous immunoglobulin alone in Susac syndrome patients.

Random hexamers were used to reverse transcribe about 0.45 to 1 ug of RNA. TCRdb redid the calling of the immunoSEQ multiplex PCR reads with MiXCR, one entry per CDR3 protein. This sample has 170,000 or so distinct CDR3 sequences, with approximately 94% found just once. The CDR3 length is 13 residues. Losses at the gene ends were 10 bases for V and 9 bases for J; bases not matched to a gene: 8. Germline V gives CDR1 SNHLY, CDR2 FYNNEI. The rearrangement links TRBV2 to TRBJ1-6; 8 bases match TRBD1. The receptor was isolated from a human donor with Susac syndrome. The sequenced material came from CD4+ T cells from PBMCs. DNA of the CDR3: TGTGCCACGGTACAGGGGGAGGGTTCACCCCTCCACTTT. This codes for CATVQGEGSPLHF.